The 27 T cell receptor beta chains reported below all come from one sample, sequenced in a study of T cell repertoires in cytomegalovirus infection. No cognate antigen is known for these TCRs. One entry per CDR3 protein results from TCRdb running MiXCR on the reads. The table records a few hundred thousand distinct CDR3 sequences, under 45% of them present only once. Material: cultured PBMCs, obtained from culture after CMV antigen stimulation. These receptor sequences come from a human donor in good health (CMV status not recorded). Some clones in this sample may be carry-over from other donors' samples.

This clonotype was recorded at least ten times. The rearrangement links TRBV12-3 or TRBV12-4 to TRBJ2-3, with unresolved D. The CDR3 consists of 13 residues. The V end lost 1 base, the J end lost 4 bases, and 6 bases lay between the germline ends. This CDR3 is CASSLGGPDTQYF. Written as DNA, the CDR3 is TGTGCCAGCAGTTTAGGGGGTCCAGATACGCAGTATTTT.

The rearrangement joins TRBV20-1 to TRBJ2-3, with D maybe TRBD2 (5 bases). Germline assignment: CDR1 DFQATT and CDR2 SNEGSKA (reference sequence). The CDR3 contains 13 residues. Trimming shortened V by 6 bases and J by 0 bases, and 10 bases separated the two germline ends. CDR3: CSARTPSTDTQYF. The CDR3 DNA reads as TGCAGTGCCCGGACTCCTAGCACAGATACGCAGTATTTT.

The chain joins TRBV7-2 to TRBJ1-5; 7 bases map to TRBD1. The CDR3 is 15 residues long. Germline V gene lookup returns CDR1 SGHTA and CDR2 FQGNSA. The V segment lost 5 bases and the J segment 5 bases; nucleotides outside the gene matches: 9. Written as DNA, the CDR3 is TGTGCCAGCAGCGCCGGCGGGACAGCCGATCAGCCCCAGCATTTT. It is translated as CASSAGGTADQPQHF.

The V call is TRBV30, the J call TRBJ1-1; weak D call: TRBD1 (5 bases). Between the trimmed V and J ends, which lost 3 bases and 1 base, there was a span of 15 bases. This CDR3 is 15 amino acids long. Per the germline V gene, CDR1 is GTSNPN and CDR2 is SVGIG (reference sequence). The chain's CDR3 is CAWRGTNRGNTEAFF. The DNA for the CDR3 is TGTGCCTGGAGGGGGACGAATCGGGGGAACACTGAAGCTTTCTTT.

The chain employs TRBV7-2 and TRBJ2-3; TRBD2 matches at 9 bases. The CDR3 is 18 amino acids. V trimming: 3 bases; J trimming: 4 bases; junction bases outside the gene matches: 14. CDR1 is SGHTA and CDR2 is FQGNSA in the germline V gene. The CDR3 DNA follows: TGTGCCAGCAGCTTTCGGCCAGTTGTAAGCGGGGGGTCAGATACGCAGTATTTT. Translated, it gives CASSFRPVVSGGSDTQYF.

The V and J genes are TRBV4-1 and TRBJ1-1; 9 bases line up with TRBD1. Losses at the gene ends were 4 bases for V and 0 bases for J; bases not matched to a gene: 18. Germline lookup yields CDR1 MGHRA and CDR2 YSYEKL. The CDR3 loop spans 20 amino acids. The CDR3 DNA is TGCGCCAGCAGCCTAAGTATGGTTGGGACAGGGACGGGATTGAACACTGAAGCTTTCTTT. Protein: CASSLSMVGTGTGLNTEAFF.

Only a few counts were recorded for this clonotype. The chain employs TRBV19 and TRBJ1-2; 8 bases align to TRBD1. The length of the CDR3 is 13 residues. Germline assignment: CDR1 LNHDA and CDR2 SQIVND (reference sequence). The V segment lost 9 bases and the J segment 7 bases; nucleotides outside the gene matches: 10. The CDR3 DNA reads TGTGCCAGCACGCAGGGGGCACTCGGTGGCTACACCTTC. It yields the protein CASTQGALGGYTF.

The chain has TRBV12-3 or TRBV12-4 and TRBJ1-6; D remains ambiguous. Between the trimmed V and J ends, which lost 4 bases and 8 bases, there was a span of 6 bases. The CDR3 length is 12 residues. CDR3 protein: CASSSSDSPLHF. Written as DNA, the CDR3 is TGTGCCAGCAGTTCAAGTGATTCACCCCTCCACTTT.

This clonotype was seen once. The chain employs TRBV7-2 and TRBJ2-1, with 8 nucleotides matching TRBD1. In germline, CDR1 is SGHTA, CDR2 FQGNSA. J gave up 0 bases and V 3 bases, and 13 bases lay outside the gene matches. The CDR3 runs 19 residues. The CDR3 DNA reads TGTGCCAGCAGCTTGCCGACAGGGGACGGAGGGGTCTCCTACAATGAGCAGTTCTTC. Protein product: CASSLPTGDGGVSYNEQFF. Looking up the rest from reference TRBV7-2 and TRBJ2-1 gives the full variable domain: GAGVSQSPSNKVTEKGKDVELRCDPISGHTALYWYRQSLGQGLEFLIYFQGNSAPDKSGLPSDRFSAERTGGSVSTLTIQRTQQEDSAVYLCASSLPTGDGGVSYNEQFFGPGTRLTVL.

The genes are TRBV18 and TRBJ2-4; perhaps TRBD2 as D (5 bases). The CDR3 loop spans 16 amino acids. Germline V gene lookup returns CDR1 KGHSH and CDR2 LQKENI. The V and J ends lost 3 bases and 1 base respectively, with 13 bases between them. CDR3 sequence reads: CASSPPRVNAKNIQYF. CDR3 bases: TGTGCCAGCTCACCGCCGCGGGTCAACGCCAAAAACATTCAGTACTTC.

Only a few counts were recorded for this clonotype. The chain uses TRBV7-2 and TRBJ1-1, with D unresolved. The CDR3 sequence is 15 residues long. Germline V gene data show CDR1 as SGHTA and CDR2 as FQGNSA. Trimming took 1 base from V and 4 from J, leaving 13 bases between them. The CDR3: CASSLDYISSTEAFF. CDR3 DNA: TGTGCCAGCAGCTTAGACTATATTTCGAGCACTGAAGCTTTCTTT.

This chain connects TRBV2 to TRBJ1-6; no definite D call. CDR3 size: 13 residues. V was pared by 2 bases and J by 4 bases, with 3 bases between. The germline gives CDR1 SNHLY, CDR2 FYNNEI. DNA of the CDR3: TGTGCCAGCAGTGAACAGTATAATTCACCCCTCCACTTT. This encodes CASSEQYNSPLHF.

CDR3 protein: CASSESPTGADTQYF. The DNA of the CDR3 is TGTGCCAGCAGTGAATCACCGACAGGGGCAGATACGCAGTATTTT. This sequence joins TRBV2 and TRBJ2-3; 8 nucleotides agree with TRBD1. The CDR3 length is 15 residues. J was trimmed by 4 bases and V by 2 bases; bases with no gene match: 5. CDR1 is SNHLY, CDR2 FYNNEI, per germline.

The gene calls are TRBV7-2 and TRBJ2-7, with D perhaps matching TRBD1 or TRBD2 (5 bases each). V lost 4 bases and J lost 3, with 16 bases in between. Germline lookup yields CDR1 SGHTA and CDR2 FQGNSA. CDR3 length: 15 amino acids. CDR3: CASSSAFGGYYEQYF. The CDR3 DNA is TGTGCCAGCAGCTCCGCCTTTGGGGGTTACTACGAGCAGTACTTC.

This rearrangement joins TRBV27 to TRBJ1-2; no definite D call. Germline V gene lookup returns CDR1 MNHEY and CDR2 SMNVEV (reference sequence). Trimming pared 5 bases from V and 4 bases from J, leaving 11 bases between. The length of the CDR3 is 13 residues. The CDR3 loop reads CASSRGHAYGYTF. CDR3 DNA: TGTGCCAGCAGTAGAGGGCACGCCTATGGCTACACCTTC.

The chain couples TRBV20-1 to TRBJ1-6; weak D call: TRBD1 (6 bases). CDR1 and CDR2 (germline): DFQATT, SNEGSKA (reference sequence). V was clipped by 1 base and J by 8 bases, with 12 bases between them. The CDR3 sequence is 14 residues long. This CDR3 is CSARVGGQHSPLHF. The CDR3 nucleotides read TGCAGTGCTAGAGTGGGGGGCCAGCATTCACCCCTCCACTTT.

The table lists this clonotype with a few counts. This CDR3 is CASSYLLPNYEQYF. CDR3 nucleotides: TGTGCCAGCAGTTACTTACTGCCCAACTACGAGCAGTACTTC. The V and J genes are TRBV6-2 or TRBV6-3 and TRBJ2-7; D not resolved. V was pared by 1 base and J by 3 bases, with 10 bases between. The CDR3 contains 14 residues. CDR1 and CDR2 (germline): MNHEY, SVGEGT.

J is TRBJ2-1 and V is TRBV5-3, with a tentative D call TRBD2 (6 bases). Being an ORF, TRBV5-3 has a function that is uncertain. The V and J ends lost 8 bases and 3 bases respectively, with 15 bases between them. The CDR3 extends over 14 amino acids. The DNA of the CDR3 is TGTGCCAGCACGCCCGGGACTCGCTACAATGAGCAGTTCTTC. It encodes CASTPGTRYNEQFF.

The chain employs TRBV15 and TRBJ2-2; 8 bases match TRBD1. The germline V gene has CDR1 LNHNV and CDR2 YYDKDF (reference sequence). CDR3 length equals 15 residues. Germline trimming cut 3 bases from V and 5 bases from J; bases unmatched to any gene: 5. CDR3 coding DNA: TGTGCCACCAGCAGGGTGACAGGGGAAACCGGGGAGCTGTTTTTT. Its protein product is CATSRVTGETGELFF.

This rearrangement joins TRBV12-3 or TRBV12-4 to TRBJ2-7, with 7 bases aligning to TRBD2. Unmatched junction bases numbered 6, after V lost 3 bases and J lost 4 bases. The CDR3 is made up of 14 amino acids. The CDR3 DNA reads as TGTGCCAGCAGTTTTGCGGGAGAGCAGTACGAGCAGTACTTC. Residues: CASSFAGEQYEQYF.

This clonotype has only a few counts. The chain links TRBV7-9 to TRBJ2-3, with 9 bases aligning to TRBD1. CDR1 SEHNR and CDR2 FQNEAQ come from the germline V gene (reference sequence). The CDR3 length is 16 residues. V lost 5 bases and J lost 4; bases outside the gene matches: 10. CDR3 sequence (DNA): TGTGCCAGCAGCCAAAACCCGGGACAGGGTCCAGATACGCAGTATTTT. Encoded protein: CASSQNPGQGPDTQYF.

The V call is TRBV12-3 or TRBV12-4, the J call TRBJ1-3, with D hard to call. The ends were cut back, 5 bases at V and 0 bases at J, with 11 bases in the middle. This CDR3 spans 15 amino acids. The CDR3 DNA sequence: TGTGCCAGCAGTGGGATCGAGTTCTCTGGAAACACCATATATTTT. It codes for CASSGIEFSGNTIYF.

This clonotype was recorded once. This chain joins TRBV12-3 or TRBV12-4 and TRBJ2-1; TRBD2 agrees at 12 bases. V gave up 6 bases and J gave up 6 bases; unmatched junction bases: 6. The CDR3 has 15 amino acids. The CDR3 nucleotides read TGTGCCAGCAGACCTCTAGCGGGAGGGCCCAATGAGCAGTTCTTC. Translated: CASRPLAGGPNEQFF.

The table lists this clonotype with a few counts. The chain is built from TRBV11-2 and TRBJ2-3, with D perhaps TRBD1 (7 bases). This CDR3 is 16 amino acids long. Germline CDR1 SGHAT, CDR2 FQNNGV. With 3 bases removed from V and 1 base from J, the gap between germline ends came to 14 bases. CDR3 nucleotides: TGTGCCAGCAGCTTTGGAGGGGGCTGGGGCACAGATACGCAGTATTTT. Translated, it gives CASSFGGGWGTDTQYF.

V usage is TRBV5-5 and J usage is TRBJ1-2; 8 nucleotides line up with TRBD1. This CDR3 is built from 14 residues. Germline CDR1 is SGHKS and CDR2 is YYEKEE (reference sequence). V was clipped by 2 bases and J by 4 bases; unmatched bases: 4. This CDR3 is CASSFRGHGYGYTF. The DNA for the CDR3 is TGTGCCAGCAGCTTCAGGGGGCACGGCTATGGCTACACCTTC.

CDR3 residues: CSVEVYSYDTQYF. CDR3 nucleotide sequence: TGCAGCGTTGAGGTGTACAGCTACGATACGCAGTATTTT. This chain uses TRBV29-1 with TRBJ2-3; unclear D gene. Germline-derived CDR1 and CDR2 are SQVTM and ANQGSEA. V shed 3 bases and J shed 6 bases, with 13 bases lying between them. The length of the CDR3 is 13 residues.

This chain joins TRBV7-9 and TRBJ1-2, with 8 bases fitting TRBD1. The CDR3 is 17 amino acids. Trimming removed 5 bases from V and 7 bases from J; junction bases left unmatched: 18. The V gene's germline CDR1 is SEHNR and CDR2 FQNEAQ (reference sequence). As DNA, the CDR3 is TGTGCCAGCAGCCGAATCAAATCTGTCGACAGGGGTAGTGGCTACACCTTC. It specifies CASSRIKSVDRGSGYTF.